These 3 T cell receptor beta chains came from one sample sequenced in a study of blood T cell repertoires in COVID-19. Only in-frame clones appear in the TCRdb table, and some are missing; sequencing was by immunoSEQ multiplex PCR. Altogether about 150,000 clones are present, about 86% being singletons, with the ten largest covering around 7.8%. Sequencing was performed on PBMCs or T cells enriched from blood (not recorded which). These receptors all stem from a man aged 45 to 65 who had recovered from COVID-19.

The chain joins TRBV19 to TRBJ2-6, with a weak D call TRBD1 (6 bases). The germline CDR1 and CDR2 sequences are LNHDA and SQIVND (reference sequence). The V end lost 6 bases, the J end lost 0 bases, and 12 bases lay between the germline ends. CDR3 size: 16 residues. CDR3 sequence (DNA): TGTGCCAGTAGACAGGGCAGCAACTCTGGGGCCAACGTCCTGACTTTC. This codes for CASRQGSNSGANVLTF.

The chain uses TRBV6-5 and TRBJ1-1; 8 bases map to TRBD1. Trimming cost V 4 bases and J 5 bases; bases outside gene matches: 6. The germline CDR1 and CDR2 sequences are MNHEY and SVGAGI. CDR3 length: 14 residues. The CDR3 DNA reads as TGTGCCAGCAGTTCCATGGACAGGGAGACTGAAGCTTTCTTT. It is translated as CASSSMDRETEAFF.

As concerns this clone: This may be a read error: a much more frequent sequence differs by one nucleotide. The gene calls are TRBV6-5 and TRBJ2-7, with TRBD1 matching 11 bases. The V and J ends lost 6 bases and 2 bases, in that order; junction bases with no gene match: 6. The CDR3 is made up of 15 amino acids. Germline V gene data show CDR1 as MNHEY and CDR2 as SVGAGI. In DNA, the CDR3 is TGTGCCAGCAGCAGGCCGGGACAGGGGGCCTACGAGCAGTACTTC. The encoded protein is CASSRPGQGAYEQYF.